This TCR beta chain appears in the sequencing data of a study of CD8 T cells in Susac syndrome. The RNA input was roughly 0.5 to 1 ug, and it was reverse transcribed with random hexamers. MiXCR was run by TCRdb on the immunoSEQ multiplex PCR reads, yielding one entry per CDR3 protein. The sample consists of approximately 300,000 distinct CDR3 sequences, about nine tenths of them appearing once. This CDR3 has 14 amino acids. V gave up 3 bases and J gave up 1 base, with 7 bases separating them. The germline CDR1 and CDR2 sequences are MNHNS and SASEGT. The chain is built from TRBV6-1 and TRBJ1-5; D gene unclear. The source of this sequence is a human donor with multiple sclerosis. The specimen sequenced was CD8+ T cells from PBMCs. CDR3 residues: CASSEFGSNQPQHF. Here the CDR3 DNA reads TGTGCCAGCAGTGAGTTTGGGAGCAATCAGCCCCAGCATTTT.